Listed below are T cell receptor beta chains from one sample, sequenced in a study of cytomegalovirus exposure and HLA in healthy donors. Sequencing was performed with immunoSEQ multiplex PCR; in TCRdb, only in-frame clones are kept and a portion is missing. This sample's table reports about 34,000 clones. The sequencing input was PBMCs. All receptors derive from a woman in her forties in good health and CMV-seropositive. Each CDR3 is given with its conserved first and last residue. The D gene is left open where the match is weak.

v_call	d_call	j_call	cdr3_nt	cdr3_aa
TRBV28	TRBD2	TRBJ2-3	TGTGCCAGCAGTTTACGGGGGGGACGCGGGAATACGCAGTATTTT	CASSLRGGRGNTQYF
TRBV14	TRBD2	TRBJ2-7	TGTGCCAGCAGCCCGCTAGCGGTCCACGAGCAGTACTTC	CASSPLAVHEQYF
TRBV7-9	NA	TRBJ2-7	TGTGCCAGTTCCTCCGTTCTAGGTTACGAGCAGTACTTC	CASSSVLGYEQYF
TRBV9	NA	TRBJ2-1	TGTGCCAGCAGCGTAGTTCCGGGACAAAGTGAGCAGTTCTTC	CASSVVPGQSEQFF
TRBV6-5	NA	TRBJ1-1	TGTGCCAGCAGTAGCGGCATGAACACTGAAGCTTTCTTT	CASSSGMNTEAFF
TRBV9	TRBD2	TRBJ2-1	TGTGCCAGCAGCTTAGCGGGAGTAAACAATGAGCAGTTCTTC	CASSLAGVNNEQFF
TRBV5-4	NA	TRBJ2-5	TGTGTCAGCAGCTTAGGTACGGGGGAGACCCAGTACTTC	CVSSLGTGETQYF
TRBV5-1	TRBD2	TRBJ2-2	TGCGCCAGCAGCATAGCGGGATTCACCGGGGAGCTGTTTTTT	CASSIAGFTGELFF
TRBV30	NA	TRBJ1-1	TGTGCCGGGGGCATTGACACTGAAGCTTTCTTT	CAGGIDTEAFF
TRBV2	TRBD1	TRBJ1-2	TGTGCCAGCGGGACAGCCTATGGCTACACCTTC	CASGTAYGYTF
TRBV29-1	NA	TRBJ2-7	TGCAGCGTTGGTACCTACGAGCAGTACTTC	CSVGTYEQYF
TRBV29-1	TRBD1	TRBJ1-2	TGCAGCGGGGTTCGACAGGGGTATGGCTACACCTTC	CSGVRQGYGYTF
TRBV7-3	NA	TRBJ2-3	TGTGCCAGCAGCTTAACCCTCCAGGGCGCAGATACGCAGTATTTT	CASSLTLQGADTQYF
TRBV9	TRBD2	TRBJ2-7	TGTGCCAGCAGCCCCACGACTAGCGGGCTACACTACGAGCAGTACTTC	CASSPTTSGLHYEQYF
TRBV5-1	TRBD2	TRBJ2-5	TGCGCCAGCAGCTTGCTGGGAGGGGCTGGGGAGACCCAGTACTTC	CASSLLGGAGETQYF